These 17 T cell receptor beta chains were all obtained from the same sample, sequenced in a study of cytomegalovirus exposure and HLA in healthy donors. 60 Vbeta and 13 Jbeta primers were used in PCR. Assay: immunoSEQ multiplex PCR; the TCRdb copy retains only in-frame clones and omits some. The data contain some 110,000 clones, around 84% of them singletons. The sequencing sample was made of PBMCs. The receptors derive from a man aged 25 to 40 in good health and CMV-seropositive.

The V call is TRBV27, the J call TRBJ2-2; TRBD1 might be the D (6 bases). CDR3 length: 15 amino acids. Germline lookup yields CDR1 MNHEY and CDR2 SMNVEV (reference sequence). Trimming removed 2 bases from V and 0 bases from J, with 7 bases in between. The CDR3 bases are TGTGCCAGCAGTTTACGGACAGCGAACACCGGGGAGCTGTTTTTT. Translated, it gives CASSLRTANTGELFF.

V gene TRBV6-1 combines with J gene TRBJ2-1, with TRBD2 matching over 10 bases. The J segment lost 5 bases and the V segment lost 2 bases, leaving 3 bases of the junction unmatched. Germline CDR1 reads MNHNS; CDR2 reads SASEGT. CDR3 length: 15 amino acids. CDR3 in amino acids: CASSELAGDNNEQFF. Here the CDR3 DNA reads TGTGCCAGCAGTGAACTAGCGGGAGACAACAATGAGCAGTTCTTC.

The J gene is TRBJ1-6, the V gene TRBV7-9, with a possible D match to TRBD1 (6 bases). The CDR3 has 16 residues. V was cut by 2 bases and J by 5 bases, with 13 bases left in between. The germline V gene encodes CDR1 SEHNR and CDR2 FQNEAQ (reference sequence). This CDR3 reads CASSLYGQRNNSPLHF. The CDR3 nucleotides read TGTGCCAGCAGCTTATATGGACAGAGAAATAATTCACCCCTCCACTTT.

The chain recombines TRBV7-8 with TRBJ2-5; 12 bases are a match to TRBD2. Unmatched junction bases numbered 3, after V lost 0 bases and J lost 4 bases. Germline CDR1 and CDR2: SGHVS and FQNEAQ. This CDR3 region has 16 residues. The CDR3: CASSLALAGGTETQYF. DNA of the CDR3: TGTGCCAGCAGCTTAGCTCTAGCGGGAGGGACAGAGACCCAGTACTTC. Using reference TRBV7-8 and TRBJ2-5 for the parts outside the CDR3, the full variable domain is GAGVSQSPRYKVAKRGQDVALRCDPISGHVSLFWYQQALGQGPEFLTYFQNEAQLDKSGLPSDRFFAERPEGSVSTLKIQRTQQEDSAVYLCASSLALAGGTETQYFGPGTRLLVL.

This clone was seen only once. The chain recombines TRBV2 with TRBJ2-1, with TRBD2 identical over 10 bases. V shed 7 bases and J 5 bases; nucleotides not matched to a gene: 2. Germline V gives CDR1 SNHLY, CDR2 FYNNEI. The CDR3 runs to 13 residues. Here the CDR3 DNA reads TGTGCCAGCAAGCGGGGGGGGAACAATGAGCAGTTCTTC. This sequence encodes CASKRGGNNEQFF.

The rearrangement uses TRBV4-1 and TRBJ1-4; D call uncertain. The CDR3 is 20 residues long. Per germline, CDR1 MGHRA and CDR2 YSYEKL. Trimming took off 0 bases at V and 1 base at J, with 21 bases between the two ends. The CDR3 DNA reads TGCGCCAGCAGCCAAGAGGGTGGGCCCCGGAGGATTGTAACTAATGAAAAACTGTTTTTT. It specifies CASSQEGGPRRIVTNEKLFF.

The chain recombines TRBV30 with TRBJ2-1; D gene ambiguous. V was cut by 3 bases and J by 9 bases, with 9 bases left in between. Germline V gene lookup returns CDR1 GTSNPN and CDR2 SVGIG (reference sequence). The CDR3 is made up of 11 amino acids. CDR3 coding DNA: TGTGCCTGGAGGTTAGAGGTTGAGCAGTTCTTC. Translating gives CAWRLEVEQFF.

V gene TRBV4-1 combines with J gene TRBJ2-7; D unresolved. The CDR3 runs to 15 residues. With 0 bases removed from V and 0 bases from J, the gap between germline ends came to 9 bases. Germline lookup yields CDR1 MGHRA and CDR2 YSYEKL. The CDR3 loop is CASSQDGALSYEQYF. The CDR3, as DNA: TGCGCCAGCAGCCAAGATGGAGCGCTCTCCTACGAGCAGTACTTC.

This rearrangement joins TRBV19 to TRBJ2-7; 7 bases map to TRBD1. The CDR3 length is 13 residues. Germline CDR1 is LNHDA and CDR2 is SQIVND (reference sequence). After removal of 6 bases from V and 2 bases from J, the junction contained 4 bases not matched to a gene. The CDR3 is CASSLGTAYEQYF. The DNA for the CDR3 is TGTGCCAGTAGCCTCGGGACAGCCTACGAGCAGTACTTC.

The CDR3 nucleotides are TGTGCCAGCAGCTTAGATGGCAGGGTGGGAACGCAGTACTTC. Translation gives CASSLDGRVGTQYF. The chain carries TRBV7-8 and TRBJ2-7; perhaps TRBD1 as D (5 bases). V was shortened by 1 base and J by 9 bases, with 16 bases between the two germline ends. The V gene's germline CDR1 is SGHVS and CDR2 FQNEAQ. The CDR3 length is 14 residues.

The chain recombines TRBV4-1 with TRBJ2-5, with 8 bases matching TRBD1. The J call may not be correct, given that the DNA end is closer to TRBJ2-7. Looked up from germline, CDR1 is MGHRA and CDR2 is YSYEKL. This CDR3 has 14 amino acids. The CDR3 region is CASSPRQGWYEQYF. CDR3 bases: TGCGCCAGCAGCCCTCGACAGGGGTGGTACGAGCAGTACTTC.

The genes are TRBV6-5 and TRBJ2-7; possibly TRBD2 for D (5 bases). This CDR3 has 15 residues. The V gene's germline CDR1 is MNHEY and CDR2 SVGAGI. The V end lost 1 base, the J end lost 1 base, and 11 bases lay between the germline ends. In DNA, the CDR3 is TGTGCCAGCAGTTACTTAGGACTTTATTCCTACGAGCAGTACGTC. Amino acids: CASSYLGLYSYEQYV.

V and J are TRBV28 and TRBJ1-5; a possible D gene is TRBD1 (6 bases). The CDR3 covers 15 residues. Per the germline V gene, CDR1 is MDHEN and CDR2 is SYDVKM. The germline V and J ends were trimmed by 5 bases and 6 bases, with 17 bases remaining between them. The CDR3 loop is CASSLDRGGGQPQHF. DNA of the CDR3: TGTGCCAGCAGTCTGGATCGAGGGGGGGGTCAGCCCCAGCATTTT.

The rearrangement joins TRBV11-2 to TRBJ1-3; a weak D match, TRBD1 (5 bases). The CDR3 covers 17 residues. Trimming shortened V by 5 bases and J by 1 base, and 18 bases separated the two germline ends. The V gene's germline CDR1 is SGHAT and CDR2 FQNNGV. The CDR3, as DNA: TGTGCCAGCAGCCACCCTGGGGGGAGTAAGTCTGGAAACACCATATATTTT. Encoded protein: CASSHPGGSKSGNTIYF. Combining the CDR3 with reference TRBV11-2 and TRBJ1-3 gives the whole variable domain EAGVAQSPRYKIIEKRQSVAFWCNPISGHATLYWYQQILGQGPKLLIQFQNNGVVDDSQLPKDRFSAERLKGVDSTLKIQPAKLEDSAVYLCASSHPGGSKSGNTIYFGEGSWLTVV.

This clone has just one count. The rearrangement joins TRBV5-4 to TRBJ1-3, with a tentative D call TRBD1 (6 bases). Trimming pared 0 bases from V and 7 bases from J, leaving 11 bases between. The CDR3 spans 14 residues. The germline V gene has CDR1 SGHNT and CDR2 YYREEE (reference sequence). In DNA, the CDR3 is TGTGCCAGCAGCTTGGCAGGGGTGCGGAACACCATATATTTT. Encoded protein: CASSLAGVRNTIYF.

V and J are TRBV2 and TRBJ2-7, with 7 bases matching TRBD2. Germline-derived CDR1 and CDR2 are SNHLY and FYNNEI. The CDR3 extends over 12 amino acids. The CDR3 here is CAGGVTGYEQYF. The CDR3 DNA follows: TGTGCGGGGGGGGTCACCGGCTACGAGCAGTACTTC.

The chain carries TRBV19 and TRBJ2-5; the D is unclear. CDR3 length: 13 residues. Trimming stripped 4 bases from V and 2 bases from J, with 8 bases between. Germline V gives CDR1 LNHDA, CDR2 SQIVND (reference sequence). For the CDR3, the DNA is TGTGCCAGTAGTACTCACTTACAAGAGACCCAGTACTTC. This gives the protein CASSTHLQETQYF.